The entry below gives a single T cell receptor beta chain sequence along with its context. What it binds is unknown. Generated by immunoSEQ multiplex PCR, the TCRdb table keeps only in-frame clones and is missing some. This sample yields under 150,000 clones, of which around 94% are seen a single time; 0.024% belongs to the top ten. This sample is part of a study of human thymus T cells. Thymus tissue for the work was resected from patients undergoing corrective heart surgery. The donors were infants in Finland with congenital heart defects, otherwise immunologically healthy. Findings of the study overall: Thymic repertoires from unrelated individuals overlapped highly, related research reported. Among thymic and blood repertoires, usage of V and J genes appeared biased.

The sequenced sample was thymus tissue. This TCR derives from a boy under three years old with a congenital heart defect but otherwise immunologically healthy.

The CDR3 nucleotides read TGTGCCAGCAGTGGATCGATACGGATCCCTGAAGCTTTCTTT. Protein: CASSGSIRIPEAFF. The chain is built from TRBV2 and TRBJ1-1; D is ambiguous. CDR3 length equals 14 residues. Trimming stripped 4 bases from V and 6 bases from J, with 15 bases between. Germline CDR1 is SNHLY and CDR2 is FYNNEI.